One and the same sample provided the 3 T cell receptor beta chains below, sequenced in a study of OX40 agonist ivuxolimab in advanced cancers. Sequenced by immunoSEQ multiplex PCR; TCRdb stores in-frame clones only, minus some. The top ten hold over 9% of the sample, which has tens of thousands of clones, roughly 94% seen once. Here the sequenced sample was CD4+ or CD8+ T cells sorted from blood, taken in a trial of the OX40 agonist ivuxolimab. The receptors stem from an adult with an advanced solid tumor such as melanoma, head and neck, liver or kidney cancer.

The chain has TRBV27 and TRBJ2-7; 8 bases fit TRBD2. Trimming removed 3 bases from V and 5 bases from J; junction bases left unmatched: 6. CDR1 and CDR2 from the germline V gene are MNHEY and SMNVEV (reference sequence). The CDR3 has 14 amino acids. CDR3 sequence reads: CASSFGAGGNEQYF. CDR3 bases: TGTGCCAGCAGTTTCGGGGCGGGAGGTAACGAGCAGTACTTC.

This chain joins TRBV2 and TRBJ1-1; 7 bases are a match to TRBD1. The CDR3 has 14 amino acids. The germline gives CDR1 SNHLY, CDR2 FYNNEI. Trimming removed 3 bases from V and 1 base from J; junction bases left unmatched: 2. The DNA for the CDR3 is TGTGCCAGCAGTGAGGGACAGTCGAACACTGAAGCTTTCTTT. As protein: CASSEGQSNTEAFF.

This chain's CDR3 is CASRETPQETQYF. For the CDR3, the DNA is TGTGCCAGTAGGGAGACACCCCAAGAGACCCAGTACTTC. V usage is TRBV19 and J usage is TRBJ2-5, with D uncertain. The CDR3 has 13 residues. Germline-derived CDR1 and CDR2 are LNHDA and SQIVND (reference sequence). V was shortened by 6 bases and J by 1 base, with 9 bases between the two germline ends.